The rows below give T cell receptor beta chains drawn from one sample of a study of spatial heterogeneity in lung cancer. MiXCR, run by TCRdb on the 5' RACE reads, gives a single entry per CDR3 protein. Counted here are about 800 distinct CDR3 sequences, approximately 15% occurring once; the ten biggest clones make up 16%. The source material was lung tumor tissue, sampled at surgery. The receptor source for this set is a male donor with early-stage non-small cell lung cancer. CDR3s include the opening cysteine and the closing phenylalanine or tryptophan. A D gene is named only where the DNA matches it firmly. The listing skips clone size in some rows; elsewhere it reads once, few, many or a size class.

NA	TRBV6-6	NA	TRBJ2-7	CASSYGTLYEQYF	TGTGCCAGCAGTTACGGCACTCTCTACGAGCAGTACTTC
large	TRBV20-1	NA	TRBJ2-3	CSAARPRSSTDTQYF	TGCAGTGCCGCGAGACCGCGGTCTAGCACAGATACGCAGTATTTT
large	TRBV7-2	TRBD1	TRBJ1-1	CASSLAPGQGLAFF	TGTGCCAGCAGCTTAGCACCTGGACAGGGGTTAGCTTTCTTT
few	TRBV6-2/TRBV6-3	NA	TRBJ2-7	CASSYPGPYYEQYF	TGTGCCAGCAGTTACCCGGGACCGTACTACGAGCAGTACTTC
large	TRBV6-2/TRBV6-3	TRBD1	TRBJ2-3	CASRDRSTDTQYF	TGTGCCAGCAGGGACAGGTCCACAGATACGCAGTATTTT
medium-sized	TRBV29-1	NA	TRBJ2-3	CSAGGTDTQYF	TGCAGCGCCGGGGGCACAGATACGCAGTATTTT
large	TRBV6-2/TRBV6-3	NA	TRBJ2-7	CASSPRGTYEQYF	TGTGCCAGCAGCCCGAGGGGAACCTACGAGCAGTACTTC
few	TRBV20-1	NA	TRBJ1-1	CSAKDPRRYTEAFF	TGCAGTGCCAAGGATCCTCGGAGGTACACTGAAGCTTTCTTT
NA	TRBV4-3	TRBD1	TRBJ2-5	CASSQTGQGSYQETQYF	TGCGCCAGCAGCCAAACCGGACAGGGATCGTACCAAGAGACCCAGTACTTC
large	TRBV20-1	TRBD2	TRBJ2-7	CSARDPRVSGEQYF	TGCAGTGCTAGAGATCCAAGAGTTAGCGGGGAGCAGTACTTC
NA	TRBV18	TRBD1	TRBJ2-7	CASSLLDRAYEQYF	TGTGCCAGCTCACTATTGGACAGGGCCTACGAGCAGTACTTC
large	TRBV14	NA	TRBJ1-1	CASSQGTATQAFF	TGTGCCAGCAGCCAAGGGACAGCTACACAAGCTTTCTTT
medium-sized	TRBV7-2	NA	TRBJ1-6	CASSLERGSPLHF	TGTGCCAGCAGCTTAGAACGGGGTTCACCCCTCCACTTT
medium-sized	TRBV7-3	NA	TRBJ2-2	CASQGLNTGELFF	TGTGCCAGCCAAGGACTTAACACCGGGGAGCTGTTTTTT
NA	TRBV20-1	NA	TRBJ1-1	CSARDSWDTEAFF	TGCAGTGCTAGGGACTCGTGGGACACTGAAGCTTTCTTT
hyperexpanded	TRBV5-1	NA	TRBJ1-2	CASSWGGTDYGYTF	TGCGCCAGCAGCTGGGGCGGGACTGACTATGGCTACACCTTC
large	TRBV20-1	NA	TRBJ2-3	CSARDMARAATQYF	TGCAGTGCTAGAGATATGGCCCGGGCGGCTACGCAGTATTTT
NA	TRBV5-1	TRBD1	TRBJ2-3	CASSRRQGIDTQYF	TGCGCCAGCAGCCGGAGACAGGGCATAGATACGCAGTATTTT
large	TRBV10-3	NA	TRBJ2-7	CAISGEGKSSYEQYF	TGTGCCATCAGTGGCGAGGGGAAGTCGTCCTACGAGCAGTACTTC
medium-sized	TRBV6-2/TRBV6-3	TRBD2	TRBJ2-5	CASSYPGLAGGWETQYF	TGTGCCAGCAGTTACCCCGGACTAGCGGGAGGTTGGGAGACCCAGTACTTC
medium-sized	TRBV5-4	TRBD1	TRBJ2-3	CASSRGQGTDTQYF	TGTGCCAGCAGCAGAGGACAGGGGACAGATACGCAGTATTTT
once	TRBV6-5	TRBD1	TRBJ2-7	CASNRTGTGGEQYF	TGTGCCAGCAACCGGACGGGGACAGGGGGCGAGCAGTACTTC
medium-sized	TRBV19	NA	TRBJ1-5	CATQYQVGSNQPQHF	TGTGCCACCCAGTACCAGGTGGGAAGCAATCAGCCCCAGCATTTT
few	TRBV13	NA	TRBJ1-5	CASSQALQPQHF	TGTGCCAGCAGCCAAGCGCTTCAGCCCCAGCATTTT
large	TRBV7-2	TRBD2	TRBJ2-5	CASSLGALAGVGETQYF	TGTGCCAGCAGCTTAGGGGCTCTAGCGGGAGTCGGGGAGACCCAGTACTTC
large	TRBV12-3/TRBV12-4	NA	TRBJ1-2	CASSFGGAAYGYTF	TGTGCCAGCAGTTTCGGCGGGGCAGCATATGGCTACACCTTC
few	TRBV5-5	NA	TRBJ2-5	CASSLPGKETQYF	TGTGCCAGCAGCTTGCCAGGGAAAGAGACCCAGTACTTC
NA	TRBV19	TRBD1	TRBJ2-2	CASSIRGQINTGELFF	TGTGCCAGTAGTATAAGGGGACAGATAAACACCGGGGAGCTGTTTTTT
large	TRBV20-1	NA	TRBJ2-5	CSAPLRQETQYF	TGCAGTGCTCCCCTCAGACAAGAGACCCAGTACTTC
large	TRBV7-2	TRBD1	TRBJ2-2	CASSGQGVGELFF	TGTGCCAGCAGCGGACAGGGAGTCGGGGAGCTGTTTTTT
medium-sized	TRBV20-1	NA	TRBJ1-4	CSAGKRTVGVDEKLFF	TGCAGTGCTGGGAAACGCACTGTAGGGGTGGATGAAAAACTGTTTTTT
medium-sized	TRBV18	NA	TRBJ2-7	CASSPVLGGEQYF	TGTGCCAGCTCACCAGTATTAGGGGGCGAGCAGTACTTC
medium-sized	TRBV5-6	NA	TRBJ2-3	CASSSTGGNTQYF	TGTGCCAGCAGCTCAACCGGAGGAAATACGCAGTATTTT
large	TRBV20-1	NA	TRBJ2-3	CSARVGRSGTDTQYF	TGCAGTGCTAGAGTTGGGAGGAGTGGCACAGATACGCAGTATTTT
NA	TRBV20-1	TRBD2	TRBJ2-1	CSARLAGALRSSYNEQFF	TGCAGTGCTAGACTAGCGGGGGCCCTACGTAGCTCCTACAATGAGCAGTTCTTC
NA	TRBV5-1	NA	TRBJ2-4	CASSLAARNIQYF	TGCGCCAGCAGCTTGGCCGCCAGAAACATTCAGTACTTC
medium-sized	TRBV2	NA	TRBJ1-5	CASRSGVRQPQHF	TGTGCCAGCAGATCAGGGGTGCGGCAGCCCCAGCATTTT
NA	TRBV11-1	NA	TRBJ2-5	CASSFQEQETQYF	TGTGCCAGCAGTTTTCAGGAGCAAGAGACCCAGTACTTC
few	TRBV5-1	NA	TRBJ2-3	CASSLLGGDTDTQYF	TGCGCCAGCAGCTTGTTGGGTGGGGACACAGATACGCAGTATTTT
large	TRBV5-1	TRBD2	TRBJ2-2	CASRLAGANTGELFF	TGCGCCAGCAGGCTAGCGGGAGCGAACACCGGGGAGCTGTTTTTT
medium-sized	TRBV2	TRBD1	TRBJ2-7	CASSGQGVEQYF	TGTGCCAGCAGTGGGCAGGGGGTCGAGCAGTACTTC
medium-sized	TRBV7-7	NA	TRBJ2-1	CASSPLQGSEQFF	TGTGCCAGCAGCCCACTACAGGGATCTGAGCAGTTCTTC